In its sample, the clone carrying this TCR beta chain was seen a few times. Original methodology: Nucleated cell number was recorded as an estimate derived from reference gene primer amplification. Sequenced by immunoSEQ multiplex PCR; TCRdb stores in-frame clones only, minus some. Clonal size and the V and J genes are those of that table, whereas D and trimming came from the DNA. This table holds approximately 220,000 clones, about 83% found once. The data were taken from a study of blood T cell repertoires in COVID-19. V trimming: 6 bases; J trimming: 6 bases; junction bases outside the gene matches: 8. The CDR3 is 14 amino acids. Germline values: CDR1 SQVTM, CDR2 ANQGSEA.

This TCR was sampled from a woman in her forties or fifties with acute or convalescent COVID-19. Material: peripheral blood. The rearrangement links TRBV29-1 to TRBJ2-3; 11 bases match TRBD2. The DNA of the CDR3 is TGCAGCGTAGGGACTAGCGGTCATGGGGATACGCAGTATTTT. Protein sequence: CSVGTSGHGDTQYF.